The sequence of this T cell receptor (beta chain) was determined in a study of OX40 agonist ivuxolimab in advanced cancers. Study in general: Patients enrolled in dose escalation were diagnosed with hepatocellular carcinoma, melanoma, renal cell or head and neck cancer.

Assay: immunoSEQ multiplex PCR; the TCRdb copy retains only in-frame clones and omits some. The sample records roughly 48,000 clones, about 85% being singletons. The CDR3 sequence is 15 residues long. Germline assignment: CDR1 MNHEY and CDR2 SMNVEV (reference sequence). The ends lost 8 bases at V and 3 bases at J; junction bases unmatched: 4. This TCR was recovered from an adult with an advanced solid tumor such as melanoma, head and neck, liver or kidney cancer. The gene calls are TRBV27 and TRBJ2-2, with TRBD2 matching 12 bases. The source was CD4+ or CD8+ T cells sorted from blood, collected in a trial of the OX40 agonist ivuxolimab. The CDR3 protein is CASGPSGRDTGELFF. The DNA for the CDR3 is TGTGCCAGCGGACCTAGCGGGAGGGACACCGGGGAGCTGTTTTTT.